Each of the 25 T cell receptor beta chains below was sequenced from the same sample in a study of blood T cell repertoires in COVID-19. Using immunoSEQ multiplex PCR, the repertoire was profiled, and TCRdb retains in-frame clones only, with some absent. The sample holds 350,000 or so clones, 88% seen once. The specimen sequenced was PBMCs or T cells enriched from blood (not recorded which). Source of these receptors: a woman in her twenties or thirties who had been exposed to COVID-19.

This rearrangement joins TRBV10-3 to TRBJ2-3; 8 bases are a match to TRBD1. With V trimmed by 6 bases and J by 1 base, 6 bases remained unmatched. This CDR3 region has 15 residues. Germline lookup yields CDR1 ENHRY and CDR2 SYGVKD. CDR3 region: CAISGQGWGTDTQYF. The DNA of the CDR3 is TGTGCCATCAGCGGACAGGGCTGGGGCACAGATACGCAGTATTTT.

The chain is built from TRBV28 and TRBJ2-5; a weak D match, TRBD1 (6 bases). CDR1 is MDHEN, CDR2 SYDVKM, per germline. Trimming pared 6 bases from V and 2 bases from J, leaving 13 bases between. There are 14 residues in the CDR3. CDR3 in DNA: TGTGCCAGCAGCCCGGACAGTTATCAAGAGACCCAGTACTTC. Its protein product is CASSPDSYQETQYF.

This chain uses TRBV19 with TRBJ2-1; 8 bases are shared with TRBD2. CDR3 length equals 15 residues. The J segment lost 7 bases and the V segment lost 4 bases, leaving 9 bases of the junction unmatched. Germline lookup yields CDR1 LNHDA and CDR2 SQIVND (reference sequence). This CDR3 reads CASSKPGLEVNEQFF. DNA of the CDR3: TGTGCCAGTAGTAAGCCGGGACTAGAGGTGAATGAGCAGTTCTTC.

CDR3 amino acids: CASSPDRSYNQPQHF. The DNA for the CDR3 is TGTGCCAGCAGTCCGGACAGATCATACAATCAGCCCCAGCATTTT. The gene calls are TRBV27 and TRBJ1-5, with D possibly being TRBD1 (6 bases). V lost 5 bases and J lost 3, with 14 bases in between. CDR3 length: 15 residues. Germline CDR1 is MNHEY and CDR2 is SMNVEV (reference sequence).

V and J are TRBV30 and TRBJ1-6, with TRBD1 as a possible D gene (5 bases). There are 15 residues in the CDR3. Germline-derived CDR1 and CDR2 are GTSNPN and SVGIG (reference sequence). V lost 1 base and J lost 10, with 17 bases in between. This chain's CDR3 is CAWSGRGPSTSPLHF. CDR3 coding DNA: TGTGCCTGGAGTGGAAGGGGCCCCTCGACCTCACCCCTCCACTTT. Full variable domain (remainder filled in from reference TRBV30 and TRBJ1-6): SQTIHQWPATLVQPVGSPLSLECTVEGTSNPNLYWYRQAAGRGLQLLFYSVGIGQISSEVPQNLSASRPQDRQFILSSKKLLLSDSGFYLCAWSGRGPSTSPLHFGNGTRLTVT.

The J gene is TRBJ1-6, the V gene TRBV7-6; 7 positions match TRBD1. The junction had 5 bases not matched to a gene; V was cut back by 5 bases and J by 7 bases. Germline CDR1 is SGHVS and CDR2 is FNYEAQ. This CDR3 region has 14 residues. The CDR3 DNA reads as TGTGCCAGCAGCCCGGGACAGAAGAATTCACCCCTCCACTTT. It is translated as CASSPGQKNSPLHF.

The chain employs TRBV18 and TRBJ1-1; 7 bases line up with TRBD1. Per the germline V gene, CDR1 is KGHSH and CDR2 is LQKENI. The CDR3 is 15 amino acids. With 6 bases clipped from V and 0 bases from J, the junction kept 7 bases outside the gene matches. CDR3 loop: CASSLDRVMNTEAFF. The CDR3 bases are TGTGCCAGCTCCCTTGACAGGGTAATGAACACTGAAGCTTTCTTT. The full variable domain, completed using reference TRBV18 and TRBJ1-1, is NAGVMQNPRHLVRRRGQEARLRCSPMKGHSHVYWYRQLPEEGLKFMVYLQKENIIDESGMPKERFSAEFPKEGPSILRIQQVVRGDSAAYFCASSLDRVMNTEAFFGQGTRLTVV.

The sample holds one count of this clone. The chain carries TRBV4-1 and TRBJ1-3; 7 bases align to TRBD1. The CDR3 extends over 15 amino acids. V was pared by 5 bases and J by 0 bases, with 4 bases of the junction left unmatched. Germline V lookup: CDR1 MGHRA, CDR2 YSYEKL. The CDR3 DNA follows: TGCGCCAGCAGCTACGACAGGGCCTCTGGAAACACCATATATTTT. It encodes CASSYDRASGNTIYF.

The chain employs TRBV6-5 and TRBJ1-1; D remains ambiguous. This CDR3 is 11 amino acids long. V lost 8 bases and J 5 bases, leaving 9 bases between the germline ends. Looked up from germline, CDR1 is MNHEY and CDR2 is SVGAGI. CDR3 DNA sequence: TGTGCCAGCTCGAGGGAAACTGAAGCTTTCTTT. This sequence encodes CASSRETEAFF.

The chain uses TRBV5-1 and TRBJ2-2, with 7 positions matching TRBD2. J gave up 4 bases and V 4 bases, and 10 bases lay outside the gene matches. CDR1 SGHRS and CDR2 YFSETQ come from the germline V gene. The CDR3 spans 16 residues. Here the CDR3 DNA reads TGCGCCAGCAGCCCGCCGGGACTAAGCGGCACCGGGGAGCTGTTTTTT. This encodes CASSPPGLSGTGELFF.

The table lists this clone with a count of one. The chain recombines TRBV7-8 with TRBJ2-2; TRBD1 is a possible D gene (5 bases). V lost 6 bases to trimming and J lost 1 base, with 12 bases between them. The CDR3 consists of 15 residues. Germline loops: CDR1 SGHVS, CDR2 FQNEAQ. The CDR3 region is CASSSGFLNTGELFF. The DNA for the CDR3 is TGTGCCAGCAGTTCAGGGTTCTTGAACACCGGGGAGCTGTTTTTT.

For this clone: Distinct nucleotide sequences in the sample also encode this CDR3. This rearrangement joins TRBV28 to TRBJ1-2; D remains ambiguous. The CDR3 has 12 amino acids. Germline lookup yields CDR1 MDHEN and CDR2 SYDVKM. The V end lost 5 bases, the J end lost 2 bases, and 6 bases lay between the germline ends. Here the CDR3 DNA reads TGTGCCAGCAGTCCGTTAAACTATGGCTACACCTTC. It specifies CASSPLNYGYTF.

The chain is built from TRBV9 and TRBJ2-1; TRBD1 is a possible D gene (5 bases). Germline V lookup: CDR1 SGDLS, CDR2 YYNGEE. This CDR3 has 15 amino acids. The V end lost 4 bases, the J end lost 7 bases, and 18 bases lay between the germline ends. Written as DNA, the CDR3 is TGTGCCAGCAGCCCCACCCATGGGGCTTGGAATGAGCAGTTCTTC. Protein sequence: CASSPTHGAWNEQFF.

This chain connects TRBV5-1 to TRBJ2-1; 10 bases are shared with TRBD1. The V gene end was trimmed by 4 bases and the J gene end by 4 bases; junction bases not matched to a gene: 5. Germline values: CDR1 SGHRS, CDR2 YFSETQ. The CDR3 is 15 residues long. CDR3 sequence reads: CASSPGQGGYNEQFF. In DNA form, the CDR3 reads TGCGCCAGCAGCCCAGGACAGGGGGGATACAATGAGCAGTTCTTC.

The rearrangement links TRBV2 to TRBJ2-7; 12 nucleotides agree with TRBD1. Losses at the gene ends were 0 bases for V and 3 bases for J; bases not matched to a gene: 12. The CDR3 extends over 19 amino acids. Germline V gives CDR1 SNHLY, CDR2 FYNNEI. The CDR3 DNA sequence: TGTGCCAGCAGTGAAGCCCGGGACAGGGGGCGCAGTGTGGTCTACGAGCAGTACTTC. This sequence encodes CASSEARDRGRSVVYEQYF.

This clone was observed a few times. The V and J genes are TRBV18 and TRBJ1-6; a weak D match, TRBD1 (6 bases). The CDR3 sequence is 16 residues long. Trimming cost V 3 bases and J 2 bases, with 11 bases left between them. Looked up from germline, CDR1 is KGHSH and CDR2 is LQKENI. This chain's CDR3 is CASSPDSFPYNSPLHF. In DNA, the CDR3 is TGTGCCAGCTCACCGGACAGTTTCCCCTATAATTCACCCCTCCACTTT.

This chain links TRBV6-4 with TRBJ2-1; tentative D call: TRBD1 (6 bases). Germline V lookup: CDR1 MRHNA, CDR2 SNTAGT. CDR3 length equals 16 residues. V shed 10 bases and J shed 7 bases, with 26 bases lying between them. CDR3 sequence reads: CATMGPGVMGRNEQFF. CDR3 DNA sequence: TGTGCCACCATGGGGCCAGGGGTCATGGGGAGAAATGAGCAGTTCTTC.

The chain links TRBV19 to TRBJ2-7, with 8 positions matching TRBD1. The CDR3 sequence is 14 residues long. V gave up 6 bases and J gave up 1 base; unmatched junction bases: 5. Germline V gene lookup returns CDR1 LNHDA and CDR2 SQIVND (reference sequence). CDR3 loop: CASSNDRGSYEQYF. The DNA for the CDR3 is TGTGCCAGTAGCAATGACAGGGGATCCTACGAGCAGTACTTC.

The chain employs TRBV7-8 and TRBJ2-7; 14 nucleotides line up with TRBD2. CDR1 is SGHVS and CDR2 is FQNEAQ in the germline V gene. V lost 5 bases, J lost 11 bases, and 8 bases stayed unmatched. This CDR3 spans 14 amino acids. The CDR3 nucleotides read TGTGCCAGCAGCCCCGGGACTAGCGGGAGTTCGAAGTACTTC. It translates to CASSPGTSGSSKYF.

This clone was found once. The chain has TRBV10-3 and TRBJ2-7; 7 bases line up with TRBD1. The V segment lost 6 bases and the J segment 5 bases; nucleotides outside the gene matches: 7. The CDR3 consists of 13 residues. Germline V gives CDR1 ENHRY, CDR2 SYGVKD. In DNA form, the CDR3 reads TGTGCCATCAGGGCGACAGGGTCCAACGAGCAGTACTTC. This translates into CAIRATGSNEQYF.

Only one count was recorded for this clone. V usage is TRBV5-1 and J usage is TRBJ2-4; 11 nucleotides agree with TRBD1. The CDR3 spans 17 residues. J gave up 3 bases and V 4 bases, and 9 bases lay outside the gene matches. The germline V gene encodes CDR1 SGHRS and CDR2 YFSETQ. CDR3 bases: TGCGCCAGCAGCGCCGGACAGGGGGCATGGGGCAAAAACATTCAGTACTTC. This codes for CASSAGQGAWGKNIQYF.

The chain uses TRBV5-5 and TRBJ2-1, with D unclear. This CDR3 is built from 10 residues. Germline V gene lookup returns CDR1 SGHKS and CDR2 YYEKEE (reference sequence). V lost 6 bases, J lost 10 bases, and 8 bases lay in between. The chain's CDR3 is CASNSGEQFF. The CDR3 bases are TGTGCCAGCAACTCCGGGGAGCAGTTCTTC. The complete variable domain, with remaining parts taken from reference TRBV5-5 and TRBJ2-1, reads DAGVTQSPTHLIKTRGQQVTLRCSPISGHKSVSWYQQVLGQGPQFIFQYYEKEERGRGNFPDRFSARQFPNYSSELNVNALLLGDSALYLCASNSGEQFFGPGTRLTVL.

V is TRBV2 and J is TRBJ1-2; 7 bases are a match to TRBD1. This CDR3 spans 14 amino acids. Germline V lookup: CDR1 SNHLY, CDR2 FYNNEI. The V segment lost 2 bases and the J segment 6 bases; nucleotides outside the gene matches: 6. CDR3 sequence (DNA): TGTGCCAGCAGTGAACGGGACAGCAGTCATGGCTACACCTTC. Its translation: CASSERDSSHGYTF.

The V gene is TRBV3-1 (or the pseudogene TRBV3-2), the J gene TRBJ2-1, with D possibly matching TRBD2 (6 bases). The V and J ends lost 1 base and 4 bases respectively, with 8 bases between them. CDR1 and CDR2 from the germline V gene are LGHDT and YNNKEL (reference sequence). The CDR3 has 14 residues. CDR3 bases: TGTGCCAGCAGCCAAGTCGGACTATACAATGAGCAGTTCTTC. Protein: CASSQVGLYNEQFF.

The chain has TRBV30 and TRBJ1-4, with TRBD1 identical over 10 bases. This CDR3 is 13 amino acids long. The ends lost 5 bases at V and 7 bases at J; junction bases unmatched: 4. CDR1 is GTSNPN, CDR2 SVGIG, per germline (reference sequence). The CDR3 DNA reads as TGTGCCTGGGGACGGGACAGGGGTGAAAAACTGTTTTTT. Its translation is CAWGRDRGEKLFF.